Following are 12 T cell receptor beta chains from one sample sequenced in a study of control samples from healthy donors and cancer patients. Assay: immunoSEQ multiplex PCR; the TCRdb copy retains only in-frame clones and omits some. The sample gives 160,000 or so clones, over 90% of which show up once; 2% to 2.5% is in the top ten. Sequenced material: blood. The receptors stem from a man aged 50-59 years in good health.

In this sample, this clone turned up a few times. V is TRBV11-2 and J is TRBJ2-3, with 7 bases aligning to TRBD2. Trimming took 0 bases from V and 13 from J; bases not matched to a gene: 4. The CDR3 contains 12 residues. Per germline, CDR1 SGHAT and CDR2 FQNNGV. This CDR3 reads CASSLDVGGEYF. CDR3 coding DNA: TGTGCCAGCAGCTTAGATGTGGGGGGGGAGTATTTT.

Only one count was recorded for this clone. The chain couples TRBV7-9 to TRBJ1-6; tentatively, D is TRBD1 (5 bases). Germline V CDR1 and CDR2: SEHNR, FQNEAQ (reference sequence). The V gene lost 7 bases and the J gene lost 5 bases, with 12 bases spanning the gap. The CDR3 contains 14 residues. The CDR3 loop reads CASKMGPNNSPLHF. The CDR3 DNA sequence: TGTGCCAGCAAGATGGGGCCCAATAATTCACCCCTCCACTTT.

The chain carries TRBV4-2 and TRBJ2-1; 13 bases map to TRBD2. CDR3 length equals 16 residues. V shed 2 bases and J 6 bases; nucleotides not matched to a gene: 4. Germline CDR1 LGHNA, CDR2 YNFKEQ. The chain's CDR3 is CASSQRLAGGFNEQFF. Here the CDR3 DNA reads TGTGCCAGCAGCCAAAGACTAGCGGGAGGATTCAATGAGCAGTTCTTC.

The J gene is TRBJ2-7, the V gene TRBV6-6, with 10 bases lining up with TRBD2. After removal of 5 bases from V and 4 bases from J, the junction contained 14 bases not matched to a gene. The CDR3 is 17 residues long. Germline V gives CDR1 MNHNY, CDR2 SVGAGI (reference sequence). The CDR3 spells CASSRGTSAKFQYEQYF. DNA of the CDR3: TGTGCCAGCAGTCGCGGGACTAGCGCAAAGTTTCAATACGAGCAGTACTTC.

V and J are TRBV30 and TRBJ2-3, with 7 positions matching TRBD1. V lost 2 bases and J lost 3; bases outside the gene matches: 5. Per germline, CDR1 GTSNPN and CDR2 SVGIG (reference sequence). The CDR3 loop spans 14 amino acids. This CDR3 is CAWSRGLETDTQYF. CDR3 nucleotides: TGTGCCTGGAGTAGGGGGCTAGAGACAGATACGCAGTATTTT.

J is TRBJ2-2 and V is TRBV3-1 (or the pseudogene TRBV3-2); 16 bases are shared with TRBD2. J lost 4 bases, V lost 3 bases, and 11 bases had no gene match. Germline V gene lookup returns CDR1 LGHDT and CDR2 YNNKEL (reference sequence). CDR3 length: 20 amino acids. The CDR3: CASSHTMGLAGGPGTGELFF. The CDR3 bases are TGTGCCAGCAGCCACACGATGGGACTAGCGGGAGGGCCCGGCACCGGGGAGCTGTTTTTT.

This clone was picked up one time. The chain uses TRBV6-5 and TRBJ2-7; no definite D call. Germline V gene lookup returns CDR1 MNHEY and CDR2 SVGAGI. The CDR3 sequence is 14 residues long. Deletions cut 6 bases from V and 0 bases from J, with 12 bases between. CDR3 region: CASSRSLSSYEQYF. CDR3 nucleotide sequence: TGTGCCAGCAGCCGGTCCCTTAGCTCCTACGAGCAGTACTTC.

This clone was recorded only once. The CDR3: CASSRQADTQYF. CDR3 bases: TGTGCCAGCTCCCGACAAGCAGATACGCAGTATTTT. The rearrangement uses TRBV18 and TRBJ2-3; no definite D call. Trimming left V 6 bases short and J 4 bases short, with 8 bases between. Germline lookup yields CDR1 KGHSH and CDR2 LQKENI. CDR3 size: 12 residues.

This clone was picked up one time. CDR3 nucleotide sequence: TGCAGCGTTGTGTCAGGAAAAGAATTTGGCTACACCTTC. Translation: CSVVSGKEFGYTF. V is TRBV29-1 and J is TRBJ1-2; D gene uncertain. This CDR3 has 13 residues. Trimming stripped 4 bases from V and 7 bases from J, with 16 bases between. Germline CDR1 SQVTM, CDR2 ANQGSEA.

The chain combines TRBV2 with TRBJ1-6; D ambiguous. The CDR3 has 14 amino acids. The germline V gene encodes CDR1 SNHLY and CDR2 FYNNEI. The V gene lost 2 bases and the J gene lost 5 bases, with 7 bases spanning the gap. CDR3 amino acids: CASSEQRNNSPLHF. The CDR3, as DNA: TGTGCCAGCAGTGAACAGAGGAATAATTCACCCCTCCACTTT.

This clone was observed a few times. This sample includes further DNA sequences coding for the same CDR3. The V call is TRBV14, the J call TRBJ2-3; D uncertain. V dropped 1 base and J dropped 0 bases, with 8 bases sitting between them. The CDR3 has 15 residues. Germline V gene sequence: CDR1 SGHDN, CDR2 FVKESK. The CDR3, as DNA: TGTGCCAGCAGCCAAGGGGCCTCTAGCACAGATACGCAGTATTTT. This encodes CASSQGASSTDTQYF.

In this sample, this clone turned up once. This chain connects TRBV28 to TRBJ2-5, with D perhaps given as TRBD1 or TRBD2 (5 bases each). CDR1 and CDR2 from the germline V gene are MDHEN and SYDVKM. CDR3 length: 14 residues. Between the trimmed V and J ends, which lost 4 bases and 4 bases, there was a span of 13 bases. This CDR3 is CASSSGQGRETQYF. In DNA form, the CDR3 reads TGTGCCAGCAGTTCGGGGCAGGGTCGAGAGACCCAGTACTTC.